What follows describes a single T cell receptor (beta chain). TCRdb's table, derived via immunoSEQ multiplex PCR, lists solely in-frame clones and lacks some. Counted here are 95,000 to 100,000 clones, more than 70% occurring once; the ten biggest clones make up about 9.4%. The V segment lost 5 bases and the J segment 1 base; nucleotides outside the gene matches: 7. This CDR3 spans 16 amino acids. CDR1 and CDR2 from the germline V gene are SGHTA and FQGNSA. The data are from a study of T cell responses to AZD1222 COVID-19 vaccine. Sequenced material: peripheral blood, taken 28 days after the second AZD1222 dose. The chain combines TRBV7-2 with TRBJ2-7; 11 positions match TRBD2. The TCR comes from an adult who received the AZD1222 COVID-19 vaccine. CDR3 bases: TGTGCCAGCAGCCGTACCGGGACTAGCGGTTCCTACGAGCAGTACTTC. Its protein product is CASSRTGTSGSYEQYF.